Here is one T cell receptor (beta chain) with its context. Its antigen is unknown. This sample is part of a study of radiotherapy plus CTLA-4 blockade in lung cancer. Study overall: Disease control reached 31%, with objective responses in approximately 20%. Points from the study as a whole: Radiotherapy with ipilimumab was followed by blood expansion of tumor-derived clones. Response was reportedly best predicted by early blood T cell clone dynamics, with interferon-beta.

Between the trimmed V and J ends, which lost 3 bases and 3 bases, there was a span of 14 bases. Germline values: CDR1 MNHEY, CDR2 SVGAGI. There are 15 residues in the CDR3. Generated by immunoSEQ multiplex PCR, the TCRdb table keeps only in-frame clones and is missing some. The sample lists 80,000 to 95,000 clones, 80% to 85% seen once, with 0.82% in the top ten. The material sequenced was peripheral blood, taken from a patient treated with radiotherapy plus ipilimumab. This receptor was obtained from a human donor with non-small cell lung cancer who had stable disease on radiotherapy plus ipilimumab. The chain employs TRBV6-5 and TRBJ1-1; no clear D. CDR3 nucleotide sequence: TGTGCCAGCAGTTATATGGGTATGTTGGACACTGAAGCTTTCTTT. Translating gives CASSYMGMLDTEAFF.